Sequencing of this T cell receptor (beta chain) was carried out in a study of T cells in Graves' hyperthyroidism and ophthalmopathy. Regarding the study as a whole: Progression to ophthalmopathy was predicted a median of approximately 6.4 months early.

This CDR3 is built from 13 residues. Trimming shortened V by 11 bases and J by 2 bases, and 15 bases separated the two germline ends. Germline CDR1 MNHNS, CDR2 SASEGT. In this sample, this clonotype turned up a few times. The antigen remains unidentified. With duration under 3 months, ophthalmopathy was active: Clinical Activity Score at least 3, NOSPECS at least 4. Patients having uncontrolled infection, another autoimmune disease, pregnancy or lactation were not included. Regions amplified from RNA transcripts were the TCR beta CDR3 regions. The TCR CDR3 first-round RT-PCR relied on the HTBI primer set. TCRdb itself ran the multiplex PCR reads through MiXCR, one entry per CDR3 protein. The sample includes fewer than 700,000 distinct CDR3 sequences, 17% of them seen just once.

The source is a woman younger than 30 with Graves' ophthalmopathy. Sequencing was done on a sample of blood. V is TRBV6-1 and J is TRBJ1-1; D unclear. The CDR3 region has the DNA TGTGCCTGCCAATTTGTTGCTAACACTGAAGCTTTCTTT. It codes for CACQFVANTEAFF.